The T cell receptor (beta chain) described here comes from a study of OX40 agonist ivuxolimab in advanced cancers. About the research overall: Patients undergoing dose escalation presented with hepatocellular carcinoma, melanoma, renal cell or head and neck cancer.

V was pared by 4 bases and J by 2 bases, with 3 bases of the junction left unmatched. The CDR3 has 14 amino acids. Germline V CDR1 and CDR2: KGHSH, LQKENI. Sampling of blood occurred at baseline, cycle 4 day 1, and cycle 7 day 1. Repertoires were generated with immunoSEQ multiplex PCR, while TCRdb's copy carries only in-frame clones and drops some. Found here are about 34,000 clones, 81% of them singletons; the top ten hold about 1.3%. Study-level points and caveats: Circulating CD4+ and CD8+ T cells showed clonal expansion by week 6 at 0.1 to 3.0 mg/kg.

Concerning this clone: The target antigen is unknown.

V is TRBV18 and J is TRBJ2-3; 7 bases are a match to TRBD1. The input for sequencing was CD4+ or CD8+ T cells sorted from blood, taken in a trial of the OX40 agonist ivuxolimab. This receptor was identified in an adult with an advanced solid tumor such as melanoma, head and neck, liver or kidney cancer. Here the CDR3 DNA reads TGTGCCAGCTCACGGGACAGCCCCACAGATACGCAGTATTTT. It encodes CASSRDSPTDTQYF. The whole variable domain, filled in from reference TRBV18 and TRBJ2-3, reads NAGVMQNPRHLVRRRGQEARLRCSPMKGHSHVYWYRQLPEEGLKFMVYLQKENIIDESGMPKERFSAEFPKEGPSILRIQQVVRGDSAAYFCASSRDSPTDTQYFGPGTRLTVL.